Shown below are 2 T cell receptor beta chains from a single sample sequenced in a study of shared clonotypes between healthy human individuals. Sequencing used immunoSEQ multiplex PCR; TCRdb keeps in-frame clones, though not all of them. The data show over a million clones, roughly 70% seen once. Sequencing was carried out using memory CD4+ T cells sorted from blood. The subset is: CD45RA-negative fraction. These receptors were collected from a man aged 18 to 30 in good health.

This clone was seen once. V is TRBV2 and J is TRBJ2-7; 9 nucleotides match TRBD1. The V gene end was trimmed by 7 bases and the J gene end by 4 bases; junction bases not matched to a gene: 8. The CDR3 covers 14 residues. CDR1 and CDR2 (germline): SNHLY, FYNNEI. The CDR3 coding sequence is TGTGCCAGCAATGAGGAACAGGGGGCTTACGAGCAGTACTTC. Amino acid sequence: CASNEEQGAYEQYF.

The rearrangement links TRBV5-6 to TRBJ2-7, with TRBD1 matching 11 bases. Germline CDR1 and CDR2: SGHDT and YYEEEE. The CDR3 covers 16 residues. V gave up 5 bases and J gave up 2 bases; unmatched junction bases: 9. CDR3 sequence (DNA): TGTGCCAGCAGTTCGAGGACAGGGGGCAAGGCCTACGAGCAGTACTTC. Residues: CASSSRTGGKAYEQYF. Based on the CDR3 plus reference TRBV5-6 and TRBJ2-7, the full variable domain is DAGVTQSPTHLIKTRGQQVTLRCSPKSGHDTVSWYQQALGQGPQFIFQYYEEEERQRGNFPDRFSGHQFPNYSSELNVNALLLGDSALYLCASSSRTGGKAYEQYFGPGTRLTVT.